This T cell receptor (beta chain) was identified during a study of cytomegalovirus exposure and HLA in healthy donors. The CDR3 sequence is 13 residues long. Trimming cost V 5 bases and J 0 bases, with 7 bases left between them. Germline V gene data show CDR1 as SNHLY and CDR2 as FYNNEI. Use of 60 Vbeta and 13 Jbeta primers characterized the PCR. Clones were sequenced by immunoSEQ multiplex PCR, and TCRdb holds only the in-frame ones, with some missing. Of a few hundred thousand clones in the sample, about 80% were seen once. Concerning this clone: Antigen: not known.

Overall study findings and caveats: A link between a missense DCLRE1C variant and TCR beta V- and J-gene trimming emerged from a later analysis. A few V segments could not be told apart, such as TRBV6-2 and TRBV6-3, and were left out.

This sequence originates from a girl under 10 years old in good health and CMV-seronegative. Specimen: PBMCs. This chain joins TRBV2 and TRBJ1-1; possible D gene TRBD1, 6 bases. The CDR3 DNA is TGTGCCAGCAGTTGGACAGTGAACACTGAAGCTTTCTTT. Translation gives CASSWTVNTEAFF.